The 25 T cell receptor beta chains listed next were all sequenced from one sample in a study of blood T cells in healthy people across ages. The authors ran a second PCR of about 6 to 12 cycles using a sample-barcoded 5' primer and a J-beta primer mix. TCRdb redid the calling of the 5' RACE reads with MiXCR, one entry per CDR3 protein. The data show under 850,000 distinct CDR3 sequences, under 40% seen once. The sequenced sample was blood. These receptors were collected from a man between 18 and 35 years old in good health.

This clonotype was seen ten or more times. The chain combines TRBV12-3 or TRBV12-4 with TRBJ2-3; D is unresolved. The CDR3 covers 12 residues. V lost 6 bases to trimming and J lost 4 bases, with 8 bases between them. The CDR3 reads CASSPRSDTQYF. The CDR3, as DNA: TGTGCCAGCAGCCCGAGGTCAGATACGCAGTATTTT.

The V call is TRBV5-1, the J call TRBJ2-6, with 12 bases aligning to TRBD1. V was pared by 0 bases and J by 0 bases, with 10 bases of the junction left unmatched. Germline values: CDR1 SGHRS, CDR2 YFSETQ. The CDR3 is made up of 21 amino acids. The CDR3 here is CASSLVGQGALKPSGANVLTF. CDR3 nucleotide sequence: TGCGCCAGCAGCTTGGTGGGACAGGGGGCTCTGAAGCCCTCTGGGGCCAACGTCCTGACTTTC.

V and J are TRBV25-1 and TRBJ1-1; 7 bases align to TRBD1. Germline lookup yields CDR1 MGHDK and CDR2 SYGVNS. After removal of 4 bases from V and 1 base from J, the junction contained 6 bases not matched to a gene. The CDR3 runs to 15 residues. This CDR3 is CASSASGGENTEAFF. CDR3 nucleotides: TGTGCCAGCAGTGCATCAGGGGGGGAGAACACTGAAGCTTTCTTT.

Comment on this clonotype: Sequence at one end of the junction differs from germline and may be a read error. The CDR3 DNA follows: TGTACCAGCAGTCCGGGATTCACTGAAGCTTTCTTT. It encodes CTSSPGFTEAFF. The rearrangement links TRBV12-3 or TRBV12-4 to TRBJ1-1; D gene ambiguous. The CDR3 has 12 amino acids.

CDR3 region: CAWSGDLREQYF. The CDR3 nucleotides read TGTGCCTGGAGCGGGGACCTTCGTGAGCAGTACTTC. The V and J genes are TRBV30 and TRBJ2-5; D tentatively reads TRBD1 or TRBD2 (5 bases each). The CDR3 covers 12 residues. Trimming removed 3 bases from V and 11 bases from J, with 16 bases in between. CDR1 GTSNPN and CDR2 SVGIG come from the germline V gene (reference sequence).

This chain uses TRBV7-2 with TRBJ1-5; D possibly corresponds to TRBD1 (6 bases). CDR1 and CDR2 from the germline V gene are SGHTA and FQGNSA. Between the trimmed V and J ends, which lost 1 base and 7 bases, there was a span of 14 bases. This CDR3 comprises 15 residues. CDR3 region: CASSLVFSDRQPQHF. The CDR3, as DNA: TGTGCCAGCAGCTTAGTGTTCAGCGACAGGCAGCCCCAGCATTTT.

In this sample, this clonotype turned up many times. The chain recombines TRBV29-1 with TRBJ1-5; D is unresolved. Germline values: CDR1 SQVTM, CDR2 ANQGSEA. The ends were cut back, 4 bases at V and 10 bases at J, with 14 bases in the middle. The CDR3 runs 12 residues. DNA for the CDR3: TGCAGCGTTGTCGGGTCGAAGGGACCCCAGCATTTT. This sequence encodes CSVVGSKGPQHF.

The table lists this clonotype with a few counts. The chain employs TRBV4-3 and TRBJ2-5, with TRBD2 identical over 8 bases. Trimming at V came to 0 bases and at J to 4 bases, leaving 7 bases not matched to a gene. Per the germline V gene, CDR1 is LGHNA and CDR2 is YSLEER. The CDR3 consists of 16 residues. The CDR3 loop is CASSQELGGAPETQYF. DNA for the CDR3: TGCGCCAGCAGCCAAGAACTCGGGGGGGCCCCAGAGACCCAGTACTTC.

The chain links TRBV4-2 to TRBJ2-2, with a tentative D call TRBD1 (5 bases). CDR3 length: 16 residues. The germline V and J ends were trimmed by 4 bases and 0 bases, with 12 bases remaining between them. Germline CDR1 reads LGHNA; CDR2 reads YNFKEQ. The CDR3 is CASSLRQRTNTGELFF. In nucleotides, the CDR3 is TGTGCCAGCAGCCTGAGACAGCGCACGAACACCGGGGAGCTGTTTTTT.

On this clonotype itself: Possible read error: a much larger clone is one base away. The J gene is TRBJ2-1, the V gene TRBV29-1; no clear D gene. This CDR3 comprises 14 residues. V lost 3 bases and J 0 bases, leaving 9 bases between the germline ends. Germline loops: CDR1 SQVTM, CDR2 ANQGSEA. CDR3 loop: CSVDVRSSYNEQFF. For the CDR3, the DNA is TGCAGCGTTGATGTCAGGAGCTCCTACAATGAGCAGTTCTTC.

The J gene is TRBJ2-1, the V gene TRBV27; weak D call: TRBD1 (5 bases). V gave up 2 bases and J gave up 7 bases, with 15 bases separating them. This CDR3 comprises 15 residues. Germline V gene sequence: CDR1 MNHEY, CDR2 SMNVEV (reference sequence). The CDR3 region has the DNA TGTGCCAGCAGTTTAACTCAGGCTCAGGGTAATGAGCAGTTCTTC. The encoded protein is CASSLTQAQGNEQFF.

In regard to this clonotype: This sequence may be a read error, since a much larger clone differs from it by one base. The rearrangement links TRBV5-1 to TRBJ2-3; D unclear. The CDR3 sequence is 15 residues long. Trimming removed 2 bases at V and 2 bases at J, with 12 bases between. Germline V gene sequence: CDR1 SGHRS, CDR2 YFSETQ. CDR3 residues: CASSFETRITDTQYF. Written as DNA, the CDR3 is TGCGCCAGCAGCTTTGAGACACGTATCACAGATACGCAGTATTTT.

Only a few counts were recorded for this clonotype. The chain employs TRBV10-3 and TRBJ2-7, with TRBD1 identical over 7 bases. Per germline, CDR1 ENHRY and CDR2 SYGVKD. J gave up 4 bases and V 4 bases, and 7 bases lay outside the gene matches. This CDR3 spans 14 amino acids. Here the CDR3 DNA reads TGTGCCATCAGTGCCAGACAGGGCTCTTACGAGCAGTACTTC. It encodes CAISARQGSYEQYF.

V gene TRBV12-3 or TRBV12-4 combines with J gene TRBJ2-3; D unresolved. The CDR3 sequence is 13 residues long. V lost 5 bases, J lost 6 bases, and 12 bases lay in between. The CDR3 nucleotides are TGTGCCAGCAGTGTAGGGCCATTGGATACGCAGTATTTT. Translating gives CASSVGPLDTQYF.

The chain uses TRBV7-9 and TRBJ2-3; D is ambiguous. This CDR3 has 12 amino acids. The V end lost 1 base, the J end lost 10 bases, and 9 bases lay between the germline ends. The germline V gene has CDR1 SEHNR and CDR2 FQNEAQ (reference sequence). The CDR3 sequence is CASSLESPPQYF. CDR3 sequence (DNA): TGTGCCAGCAGCTTAGAATCACCCCCGCAGTATTTT.

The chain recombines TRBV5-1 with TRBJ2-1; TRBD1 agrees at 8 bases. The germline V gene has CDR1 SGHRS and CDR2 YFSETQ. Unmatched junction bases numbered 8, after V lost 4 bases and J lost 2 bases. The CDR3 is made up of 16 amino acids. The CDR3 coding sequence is TGCGCCAGCAGCCCATTCGACAGGGGCCCCTACAATGAGCAGTTCTTC. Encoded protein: CASSPFDRGPYNEQFF. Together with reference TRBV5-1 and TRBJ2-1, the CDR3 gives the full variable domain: KAGVTQTPRYLIKTRGQQVTLSCSPISGHRSVSWYQQTPGQGLQFLFEYFSETQRNKGNFPGRFSGRQFSNSRSEMNVSTLELGDSALYLCASSPFDRGPYNEQFFGPGTRLTVL.

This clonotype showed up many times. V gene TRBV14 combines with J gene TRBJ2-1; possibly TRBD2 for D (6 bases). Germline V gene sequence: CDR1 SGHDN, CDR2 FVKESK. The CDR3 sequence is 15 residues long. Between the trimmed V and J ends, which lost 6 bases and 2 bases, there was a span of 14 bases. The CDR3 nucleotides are TGTGCCAGCAGTCAGACGGGACTTCCCTACAATGAGCAGTTCTTC. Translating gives CASSQTGLPYNEQFF.

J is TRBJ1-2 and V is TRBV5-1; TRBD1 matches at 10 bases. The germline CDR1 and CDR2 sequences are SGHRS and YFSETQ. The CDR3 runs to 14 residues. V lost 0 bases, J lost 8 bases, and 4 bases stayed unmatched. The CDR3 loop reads CASSLATGGRGYTF. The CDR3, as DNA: TGCGCCAGCAGCTTGGCGACAGGGGGCCGGGGCTACACCTTC.

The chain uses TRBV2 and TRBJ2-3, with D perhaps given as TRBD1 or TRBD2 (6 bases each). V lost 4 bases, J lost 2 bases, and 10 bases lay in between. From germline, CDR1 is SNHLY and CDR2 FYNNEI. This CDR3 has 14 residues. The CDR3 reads CASSGGAYTDTQYF. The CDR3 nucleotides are TGTGCCAGCAGTGGGGGGGCTTACACAGATACGCAGTATTTT.

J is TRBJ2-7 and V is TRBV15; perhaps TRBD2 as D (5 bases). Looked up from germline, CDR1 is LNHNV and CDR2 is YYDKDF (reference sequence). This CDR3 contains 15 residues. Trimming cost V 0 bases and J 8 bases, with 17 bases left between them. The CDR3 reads CATSRDPGGLIQQYF. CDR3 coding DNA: TGTGCCACCAGCAGAGATCCCGGAGGCCTAATACAGCAGTACTTC.

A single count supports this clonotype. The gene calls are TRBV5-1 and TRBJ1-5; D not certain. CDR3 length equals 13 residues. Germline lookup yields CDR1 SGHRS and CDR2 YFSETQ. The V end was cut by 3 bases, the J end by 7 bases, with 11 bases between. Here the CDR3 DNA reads TGCGCCAGCAGCTCCGAGGGCGCGCAGCCCCAGCATTTT. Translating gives CASSSEGAQPQHF.

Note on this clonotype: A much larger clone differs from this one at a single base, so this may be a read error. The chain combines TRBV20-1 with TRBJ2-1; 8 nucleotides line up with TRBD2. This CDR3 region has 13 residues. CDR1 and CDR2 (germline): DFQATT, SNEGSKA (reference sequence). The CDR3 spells CGAATSGRNEQFF. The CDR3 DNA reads TGCGGTGCCGCCACTAGCGGTCGGAATGAGCAGTTCTTC.

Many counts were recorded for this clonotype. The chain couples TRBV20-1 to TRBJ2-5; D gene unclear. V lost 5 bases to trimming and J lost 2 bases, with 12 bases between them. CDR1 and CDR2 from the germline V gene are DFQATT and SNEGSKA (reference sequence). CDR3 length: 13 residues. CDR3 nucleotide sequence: TGCAGTGCTCCCCATCGATCTCAAGAGACCCAGTACTTC. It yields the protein CSAPHRSQETQYF.

The CDR3: CASSLASREGSPLHF. In DNA, the CDR3 is TGTGCCAGCAGCTTAGCGAGCAGGGAGGGATCACCCCTCCACTTT. The chain employs TRBV7-2 and TRBJ1-6, with D possibly being TRBD1 (5 bases). The CDR3 has 15 amino acids. Germline V gene sequence: CDR1 SGHTA, CDR2 FQGNSA. The V end lost 0 bases, the J end lost 10 bases, and 13 bases lay between the germline ends.

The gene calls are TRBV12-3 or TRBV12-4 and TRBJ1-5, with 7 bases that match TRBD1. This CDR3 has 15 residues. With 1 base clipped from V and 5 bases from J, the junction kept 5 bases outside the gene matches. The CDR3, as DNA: TGTGCCAGCAGTTTAGGGTCAGGGGGTGATCAGCCCCAGCATTTT. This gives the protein CASSLGSGGDQPQHF.